This TCR beta chain emerged from a study of blood T cell repertoires in COVID-19. The wider study: The cDNA or gDNA used as material had been derived from T cells, B-cell-depleted T cells, or PBMCs.

Assay used: immunoSEQ multiplex PCR; TCRdb lists only in-frame clones, some missing. The profile covers about 260,000 clones, with around nine tenths appearing a single time and 8.5% to 9% taken by the ten largest. This clone was recorded once. CDR3 length: 15 amino acids. Germline V gene lookup returns CDR1 SGHTA and CDR2 FQGNSA. The ends lost 5 bases at V and 7 bases at J; junction bases unmatched: 12. This clonotype originated in a man aged 35 to 55 with active or convalescent COVID-19. V and J are TRBV7-2 and TRBJ2-7, with TRBD1 matching 9 bases. Sequences were obtained from peripheral blood. CDR3 coding DNA: TGTGCCAGCAGCAAACCCGGGACAGGGCTGTTAGAGCAGTACTTC. Amino acid sequence: CASSKPGTGLLEQYF. The full variable domain, completed using reference TRBV7-2 and TRBJ2-7, is GAGVSQSPSNKVTEKGKDVELRCDPISGHTALYWYRQSLGQGLEFLIYFQGNSAPDKSGLPSDRFSAERTGGSVSTLTIQRTQQEDSAVYLCASSKPGTGLLEQYFGPGTRLTVT.